This T cell receptor beta chain was observed in a study of response to subunit inactivated influenza vaccine. TCRdb used MiXCR to reprocess the RT-PCR reads, holding one entry per CDR3 protein. The data show roughly 520,000 distinct CDR3 sequences, 25% seen once. Notes on the study in general: T cells newly recruited by each seasonal influenza vaccination are few, the authors suggested.

The CDR3 sequence is 16 residues long. Losses at the gene ends were 0 bases for V and 0 bases for J; bases not matched to a gene: 4. CDR1 and CDR2 (germline): KGHSH, LQKENI. Details on this clonotype: The antigen is undetermined.

This sample comprised CD4+ T cells sorted from PBMCs, obtained 5 days after vaccination. The chain employs TRBV18 and TRBJ2-7; 8 bases are shared with TRBD2. This TCR was sampled from a man aged 45-60 years who received an inactivated influenza vaccine. The chain's CDR3 is CASSPPSGAGSYEQYF. CDR3 DNA: TGTGCCAGCTCACCACCTAGCGGGGCCGGCTCCTACGAGCAGTACTTC. Full variable domain (outside the CDR3, taken from reference TRBV18 and TRBJ2-7): NAGVMQNPRHLVRRRGQEARLRCSPMKGHSHVYWYRQLPEEGLKFMVYLQKENIIDESGMPKERFSAEFPKEGPSILRIQQVVRGDSAAYFCASSPPSGAGSYEQYFGPGTRLTVT.